These 4 T cell receptor beta chains were sequenced from one sample in a study of T cell responses to AZD1222 COVID-19 vaccine. Generated by immunoSEQ multiplex PCR, the TCRdb table keeps only in-frame clones and is missing some. The data hold tens of thousands of clones, with 84% observed a single time. Source: peripheral blood, taken on day 0 of AZD1222 vaccination. All receptors come from an adult in good health.

The CDR3 DNA is TGTGCCAGCAGTTTGCTCCGGACAGGGAACACAGATACGCAGTATTTT. It yields the protein CASSLLRTGNTDTQYF. V gene TRBV27 combines with J gene TRBJ2-3, with 8 bases aligning to TRBD1. This CDR3 has 16 residues. Germline V gene data show CDR1 as MNHEY and CDR2 as SMNVEV (reference sequence). The V gene end was trimmed by 3 bases and the J gene end by 2 bases; junction bases not matched to a gene: 7.

The chain employs TRBV6-5 and TRBJ1-6; 9 bases line up with TRBD1. V lost 5 bases and J lost 12; bases outside the gene matches: 11. Germline V gene sequence: CDR1 MNHEY, CDR2 SVGAGI. The CDR3 spans 15 residues. The CDR3 loop reads CASSRRTGAFGPLHF. CDR3 sequence (DNA): TGTGCCAGCAGTCGCCGGACAGGGGCTTTCGGACCCCTCCACTTT.

This clone was observed once. The chain combines TRBV24-1 with TRBJ1-1; 8 bases are a match to TRBD1. Trimming took 12 bases from V and 5 from J; bases not matched to a gene: 10. The CDR3 length is 13 residues. Germline loops: CDR1 KGHDR, CDR2 SFDVKD. Written as DNA, the CDR3 is TGTGCCCCGAGCGGACAGGGCCGTACTGAAGCTTTCTTT. It codes for CAPSGQGRTEAFF.

This chain joins TRBV25-1 and TRBJ2-7; D could derive from TRBD1 or TRBD2 (5 bases each). Germline values: CDR1 MGHDK, CDR2 SYGVNS. V lost 6 bases to trimming and J lost 3 bases, with 9 bases between them. The CDR3 loop spans 12 amino acids. The CDR3 nucleotides read TGTGCCAGCAGAGAGGGGAACTACGAGCAGTACTTC. Protein: CASREGNYEQYF.